The rows below give T cell receptor beta chains drawn from one sample of a study of cytomegalovirus exposure and HLA in healthy donors. Profiling relied on immunoSEQ multiplex PCR, and the TCRdb table lists in-frame clones only, not all of them. The table lists 150,000 to 200,000 clones, roughly 85% of them singletons. The sample comprised PBMCs. Receptor source: a man aged 18 to 30 in good health and CMV-seropositive. The CDR3 runs from the conserved cysteine through the conserved F or W. A D gene is named only where the DNA matches it firmly. A row's size may be missing; if present it is once, few, many or a size class.

cdr3_nt,cdr3_aa,v_call,d_call,j_call,clone_size
TGTGCCACCAGCAGAGTGGCACAAAACACAGATACGCAGTATTTT,CATSRVAQNTDTQYF,TRBV15,NA,TRBJ2-3,NA
TGTGCCAGCGCGGATACAGGGCACACTGAAGCTTTCTTT,CASADTGHTEAFF,TRBV11-3,NA,TRBJ1-1,NA
TGTGCCAGCAGCCCCGCGCGGGGGATCTCCTATAATTCACCCCTCCACTTT,CASSPARGISYNSPLHF,TRBV5-4,NA,TRBJ1-6,NA
TGTGCCAGCAGTATCCGGGGACAGACCCTTACCGAGCAGTACTTC,CASSIRGQTLTEQYF,TRBV6-5,TRBD1,TRBJ2-7,few
TGTGCCAGTAGTACGGGACAGTTATTAGCCAAAAACATTCAGTACTTC,CASSTGQLLAKNIQYF,TRBV19,TRBD1,TRBJ2-4,NA
TGCGCCAGCAGCCGCCCGGACAGGGAACCCACCGGGGAGCTGTTTTTT,CASSRPDREPTGELFF,TRBV4-1,TRBD1,TRBJ2-2,NA
TGCGCCAGCAGCTTGATGGACAGTTTAAGCTCTGGAAACACCATATATTTT,CASSLMDSLSSGNTIYF,TRBV5-1,NA,TRBJ1-3,NA
TGCGCCAGCAGCCAAGGATTAGGACAGGCAAATTCACCCCTCCACTTT,CASSQGLGQANSPLHF,TRBV4-1,TRBD1,TRBJ1-6,NA
TGCGCCAGCAGCCCACCCATTAGCTCCTACAATGAGCAGTTCTTC,CASSPPISSYNEQFF,TRBV5-1,NA,TRBJ2-1,NA
TGTGCCAGCAGCTCGTTCTTGGTCGGGGAGACCCAGTACTTC,CASSSFLVGETQYF,TRBV5-4,NA,TRBJ2-5,NA
TGTGCCAGTTGCGACACCATGAACACTGAAGCTTTCTTT,CASCDTMNTEAFF,TRBV19,NA,TRBJ1-1,NA
TGTGCCAGCAGCTTCGGGGTTGCGGCCAAAAACATTCAGTACTTC,CASSFGVAAKNIQYF,TRBV5-6,NA,TRBJ2-4,once
TGTGCCAGCAGGCTGGGTCCAGACAAGTGGGAAGCTTTCTTT,CASRLGPDKWEAFF,TRBV7-9,NA,TRBJ1-1,NA
TGTGCCAGCAGTTCCAGGGTTAACTATGGCTACACCTTC,CASSSRVNYGYTF,TRBV27,NA,TRBJ1-2,NA
TGCGCCAGCAGCGCGGGACAGGGCACAGATACGCAGTATTTT,CASSAGQGTDTQYF,TRBV5-1,TRBD1,TRBJ2-3,NA
TGTGCCAGCAGCTTAGCCGCCAGGCTCTACTCCAACAATGAGCAGTTCTTC,CASSLAARLYSNNEQFF,TRBV7-2,NA,TRBJ2-1,NA
TGTGCCAGTAAACAAGGAAACACCATATATTTT,CASKQGNTIYF,TRBV19,NA,TRBJ1-3,few
TGTGCCAGCAGTGTCACATCCTACGAGCAGTACTTC,CASSVTSYEQYF,TRBV6-1,NA,TRBJ2-7,NA
TGTGCCAGCAGCACAAATTACTATGGCTACACCTTC,CASSTNYYGYTF,TRBV6-1,NA,TRBJ1-2,NA
TGCGCCAGCAGCCCGATAGCGGGGGGGCCGGATACGCAGTATTTT,CASSPIAGGPDTQYF,TRBV4-1,TRBD2,TRBJ2-3,few
TGCGCCAGCAGCCGGGGGGGAAGCTATGGCTACACCTTC,CASSRGGSYGYTF,TRBV4-3,NA,TRBJ1-2,NA
TGTGCCAGCAGCCCTGACAGGGTAGAGGGTCAGCCCCAGCATTTT,CASSPDRVEGQPQHF,TRBV7-2,TRBD1,TRBJ1-5,NA
TGTGCCAGCAGCGCCCGGACTTACACCGGGGAGCTGTTTTTT,CASSARTYTGELFF,TRBV9,NA,TRBJ2-2,NA
TGTGCCAGTAGTGACGACAGGGGGCCCTACGAGCAGTACTTC,CASSDDRGPYEQYF,TRBV25-1,TRBD1,TRBJ2-7,NA
TGCGCCAGCAGCTTGTCAGGGGACTACAATGAGCAGTTCTTC,CASSLSGDYNEQFF,TRBV5-1,NA,TRBJ2-1,NA
TGCGCCAGCAGCCACCCAAGAACAGGGCCTGTGAACACTGAGGCTTTCTTT,CASSHPRTGPVNTEAFF,TRBV4-1,NA,TRBJ1-1,NA
TGTGCCAGCAGTGACACAGCGGGGGCCGGCACAGATACGCAGTATTTT,CASSDTAGAGTDTQYF,TRBV6-4,TRBD2,TRBJ2-3,NA
TGCGCCAGCAGTGAGACCCACGACAGATACAATCAGCCCCAGCATTTT,CASSETHDRYNQPQHF,TRBV10-2,NA,TRBJ1-5,few
TGTGCCAGCTCAGGCCCCGGGACAGGGGGAAATTCACCCCTCCACTTT,CASSGPGTGGNSPLHF,TRBV18,TRBD1,TRBJ1-6,NA
TGTGCCAGCAGCCAGAGGGGGACGGACACCCTCCACTATGGCTACACCTTC,CASSQRGTDTLHYGYTF,TRBV11-2,NA,TRBJ1-2,NA
TGTGCCAGCAGTTACTCACGCAGGGCCTACGAGCAGTACTTC,CASSYSRRAYEQYF,TRBV6-5,NA,TRBJ2-7,NA
TGTGCCAGCAGCTCCCCCCGGTTCACAGATACGCAGTATTTT,CASSSPRFTDTQYF,TRBV7-2,NA,TRBJ2-3,NA
TGTGGGGGGGACAGGGGAAACACTGAAGCTTTCTTT,CGGDRGNTEAFF,TRBV2,TRBD1,TRBJ1-1,NA
TGTGCCAGCAGCTTACCGGGGGGAACTGAAGCTTTCTTT,CASSLPGGTEAFF,TRBV7-9,NA,TRBJ1-1,NA
TGTGCCAGCAGCCACTCTACCAGGGCAACCACAGATACGCAGTATTTT,CASSHSTRATTDTQYF,TRBV7-8,NA,TRBJ2-3,NA
TGTGCCAGCAGCGAGACTAGCGGGGGCTACGAGCAGTACTTC,CASSETSGGYEQYF,TRBV9,TRBD2,TRBJ2-7,NA
TGTGCCAGCTCACCACTGGGGGGGCCCTACGAGCAGTACTTC,CASSPLGGPYEQYF,TRBV18,NA,TRBJ2-7,NA
TGTGCCAGCAGTGGGGGGGGAGGGGGGGATGGCTACACCTTC,CASSGGGGGDGYTF,TRBV6-1,NA,TRBJ1-2,NA
TGTGCCAGCAGCTTAGTTGGGCAGGGGACCACTGAAGCTTTCTTT,CASSLVGQGTTEAFF,TRBV7-2,NA,TRBJ1-1,NA
TGTGCCAGCAGCAAGTGGGACAGATATAGCAATCAGCCCCAGCATTTT,CASSKWDRYSNQPQHF,TRBV21-1,NA,TRBJ1-5,NA
TGTGCCAGCAGTTACCTACAGGAGAACACTGAAGCTTTCTTT,CASSYLQENTEAFF,TRBV6-5,NA,TRBJ1-1,NA
TGTGCCAGCAGGCCCCAAAGGGGGTTAACAGATACGCAGTATTTT,CASRPQRGLTDTQYF,TRBV11-2,NA,TRBJ2-3,NA
TGTGCCAGCAGCCGCGGGGGCGCGAACACCGGGGAGCTGTTTTTT,CASSRGGANTGELFF,TRBV7-2,NA,TRBJ2-2,NA
TGTGCCAGCAGCGCGGGACAGGGGAACAACTATGGCTACACCTTC,CASSAGQGNNYGYTF,TRBV5-5,TRBD1,TRBJ1-2,NA
TGTGCCAGCAGACATAACCGGGACAGGGGTTACGAGCAGTACTTC,CASRHNRDRGYEQYF,TRBV6-5,TRBD1,TRBJ2-7,NA
TGTGCCAGCAGCTTAATGTCGGGAGCCTACGAGCAGTACTTC,CASSLMSGAYEQYF,TRBV7-3,NA,TRBJ2-7,NA
TGTGCCAGCAGCTCGACAGAAGCGTCCTACAATGAGCAGTTCTTC,CASSSTEASYNEQFF,TRBV7-9,NA,TRBJ2-1,NA
TGTGCCAGCAGTGAAGTCGGGACAGGGTCCTCCTACGAGCAGTACTTC,CASSEVGTGSSYEQYF,TRBV6-1,TRBD1,TRBJ2-7,NA
TGTGCCATCAGTGAGATGCAGGGGAGGGGTGGCTACACCTTC,CAISEMQGRGGYTF,TRBV10-3,NA,TRBJ1-2,few
TGCAGCGCATTCTTCGGGGGGCTAAGTAACGAGCAGTACTTC,CSAFFGGLSNEQYF,TRBV29-1,NA,TRBJ2-7,NA